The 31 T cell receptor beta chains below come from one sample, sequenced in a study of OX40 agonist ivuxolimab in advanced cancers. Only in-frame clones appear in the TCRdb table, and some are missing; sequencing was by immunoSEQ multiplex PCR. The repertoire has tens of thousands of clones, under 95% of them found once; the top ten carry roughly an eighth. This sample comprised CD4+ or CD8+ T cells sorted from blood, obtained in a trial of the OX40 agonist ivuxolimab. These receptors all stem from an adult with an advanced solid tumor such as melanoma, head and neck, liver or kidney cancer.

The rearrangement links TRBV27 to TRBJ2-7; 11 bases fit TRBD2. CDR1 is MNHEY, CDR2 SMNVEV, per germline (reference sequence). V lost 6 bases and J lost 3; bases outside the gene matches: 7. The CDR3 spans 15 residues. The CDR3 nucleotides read TGTGCCAGCAGCCCACTAGCGGGGGCCCTCTACGAGCAGTACTTC. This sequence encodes CASSPLAGALYEQYF.

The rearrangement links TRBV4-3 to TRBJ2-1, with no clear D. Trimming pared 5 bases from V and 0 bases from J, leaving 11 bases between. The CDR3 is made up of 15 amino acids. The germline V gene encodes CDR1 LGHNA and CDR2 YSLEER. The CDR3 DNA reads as TGCGCCAGCAGCGTTGACTGGGACTCCTACAATGAGCAGTTCTTC. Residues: CASSVDWDSYNEQFF.

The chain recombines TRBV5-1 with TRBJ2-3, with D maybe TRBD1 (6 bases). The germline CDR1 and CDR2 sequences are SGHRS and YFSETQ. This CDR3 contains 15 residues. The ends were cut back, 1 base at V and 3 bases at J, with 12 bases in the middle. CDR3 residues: CASSLKTGRTDTQYF. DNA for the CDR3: TGCGCCAGCAGCTTGAAAACAGGGCGAACAGATACGCAGTATTTT.

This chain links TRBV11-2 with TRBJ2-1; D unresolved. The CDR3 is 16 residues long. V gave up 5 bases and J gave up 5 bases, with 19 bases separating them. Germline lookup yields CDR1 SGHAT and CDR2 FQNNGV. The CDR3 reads CASSRSTTRQNNEQFF. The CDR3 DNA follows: TGTGCCAGCAGCCGAAGCACTACTCGACAAAACAATGAGCAGTTCTTC. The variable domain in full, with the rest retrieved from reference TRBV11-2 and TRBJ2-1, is EAGVAQSPRYKIIEKRQSVAFWCNPISGHATLYWYQQILGQGPKLLIQFQNNGVVDDSQLPKDRFSAERLKGVDSTLKIQPAKLEDSAVYLCASSRSTTRQNNEQFFGPGTRLTVL.

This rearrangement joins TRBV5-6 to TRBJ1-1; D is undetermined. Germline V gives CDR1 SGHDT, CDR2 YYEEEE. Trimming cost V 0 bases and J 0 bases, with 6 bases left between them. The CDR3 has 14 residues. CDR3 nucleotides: TGTGCCAGCAGCTTGGTCTACATGAACACTGAAGCTTTCTTT. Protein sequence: CASSLVYMNTEAFF.

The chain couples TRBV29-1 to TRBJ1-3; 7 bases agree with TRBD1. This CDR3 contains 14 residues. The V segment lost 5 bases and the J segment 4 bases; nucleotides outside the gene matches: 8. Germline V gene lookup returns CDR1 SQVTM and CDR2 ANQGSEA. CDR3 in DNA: TGCAGCGTTTCCACAGGGGTGGCAGGAAACACCATATATTTT. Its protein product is CSVSTGVAGNTIYF.

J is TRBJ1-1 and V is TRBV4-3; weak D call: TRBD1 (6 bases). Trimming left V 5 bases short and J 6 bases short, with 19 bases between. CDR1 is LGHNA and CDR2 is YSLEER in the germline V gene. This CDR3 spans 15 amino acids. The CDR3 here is CASSRGHPPGPEAFF. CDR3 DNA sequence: TGCGCCAGCAGCAGGGGACATCCCCCCGGGCCTGAAGCTTTCTTT.

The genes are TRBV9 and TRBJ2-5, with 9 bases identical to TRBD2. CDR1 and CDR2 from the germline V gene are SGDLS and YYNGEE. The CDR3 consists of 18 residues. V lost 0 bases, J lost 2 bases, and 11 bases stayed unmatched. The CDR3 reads CASSVDPIAGELQETQYF. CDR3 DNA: TGTGCCAGCAGCGTAGACCCAATAGCGGGAGAATTGCAAGAGACCCAGTACTTC.

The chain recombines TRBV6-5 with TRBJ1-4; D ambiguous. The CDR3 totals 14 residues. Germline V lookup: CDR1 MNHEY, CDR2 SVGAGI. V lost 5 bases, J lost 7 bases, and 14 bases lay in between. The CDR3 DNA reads TGTGCCAGCAGTCAGACAATACTGGGTGAAAAACTGTTTTTT. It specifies CASSQTILGEKLFF.

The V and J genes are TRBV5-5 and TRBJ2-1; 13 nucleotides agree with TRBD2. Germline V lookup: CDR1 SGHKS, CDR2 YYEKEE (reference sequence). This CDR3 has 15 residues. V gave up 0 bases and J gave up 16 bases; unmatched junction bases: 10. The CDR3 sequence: CASSLVGLAGDGNFF. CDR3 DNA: TGTGCCAGCAGCTTGGTAGGACTAGCGGGAGACGGTAATTTCTTC. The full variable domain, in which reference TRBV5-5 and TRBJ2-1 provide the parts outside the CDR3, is DAGVTQSPTHLIKTRGQQVTLRCSPISGHKSVSWYQQVLGQGPQFIFQYYEKEERGRGNFPDRFSARQFPNYSSELNVNALLLGDSALYLCASSLVGLAGDGNFFGPGTRLTVL.

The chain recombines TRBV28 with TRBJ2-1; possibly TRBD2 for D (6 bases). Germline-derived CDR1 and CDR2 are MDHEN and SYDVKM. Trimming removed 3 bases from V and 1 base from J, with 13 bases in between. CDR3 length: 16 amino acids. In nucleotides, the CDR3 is TGTGCCAGCAGTTTTAATCCGGGAGTATCCTACAATGAGCAGTTCTTC. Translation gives CASSFNPGVSYNEQFF.

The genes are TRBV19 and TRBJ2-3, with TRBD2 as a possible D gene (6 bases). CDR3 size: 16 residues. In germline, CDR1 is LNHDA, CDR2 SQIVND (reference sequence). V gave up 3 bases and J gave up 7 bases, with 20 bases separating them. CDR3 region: CASSMSSGGGRYTQYF. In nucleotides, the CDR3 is TGTGCCAGTAGTATGTCATCTGGAGGAGGGAGGTATACGCAGTATTTT.

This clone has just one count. CDR3 region: CASNPTGYNEQFF. The CDR3 nucleotides are TGTGCCAGCAATCCGACAGGGTACAATGAGCAGTTCTTC. This rearrangement joins TRBV6-5 to TRBJ2-1, with TRBD1 identical over 7 bases. Per germline, CDR1 MNHEY and CDR2 SVGAGI. V shed 7 bases and J 4 bases; nucleotides not matched to a gene: 4. CDR3 length: 13 residues.

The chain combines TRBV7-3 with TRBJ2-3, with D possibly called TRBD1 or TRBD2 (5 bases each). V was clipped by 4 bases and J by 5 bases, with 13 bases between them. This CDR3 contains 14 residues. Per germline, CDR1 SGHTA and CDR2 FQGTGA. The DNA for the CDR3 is TGTGCCAGCAGCTGGTCTCCGGGGCGAGATACGCAGTATTTT. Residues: CASSWSPGRDTQYF.

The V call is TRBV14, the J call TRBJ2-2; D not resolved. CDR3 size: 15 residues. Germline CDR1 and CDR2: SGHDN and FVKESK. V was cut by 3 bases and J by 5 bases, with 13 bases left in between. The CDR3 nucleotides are TGTGCCAGCAGCCATACCCCTATAGGAACCGGGGAGCTGTTTTTT. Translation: CASSHTPIGTGELFF.

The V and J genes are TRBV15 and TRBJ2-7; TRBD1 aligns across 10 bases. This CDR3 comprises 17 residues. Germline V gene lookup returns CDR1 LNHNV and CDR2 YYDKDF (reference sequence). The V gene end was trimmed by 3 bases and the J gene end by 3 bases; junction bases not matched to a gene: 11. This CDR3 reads CATSRELGQGIYYEQYF. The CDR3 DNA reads TGTGCCACCAGCAGGGAACTGGGACAGGGGATTTACTACGAGCAGTACTTC.

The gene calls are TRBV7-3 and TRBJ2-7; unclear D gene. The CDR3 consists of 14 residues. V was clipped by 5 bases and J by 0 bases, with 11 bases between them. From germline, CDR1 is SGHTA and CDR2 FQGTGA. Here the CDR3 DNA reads TGTGCCAGCAGCCAGGACGGATACTCCTACGAGCAGTACTTC. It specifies CASSQDGYSYEQYF.

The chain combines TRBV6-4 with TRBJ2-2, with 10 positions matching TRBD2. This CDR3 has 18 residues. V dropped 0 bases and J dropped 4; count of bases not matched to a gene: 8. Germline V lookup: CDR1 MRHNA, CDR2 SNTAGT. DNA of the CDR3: TGTGCCAGCAGTGACTCGTGGCTAGCGGGGGCCGGCACCGGGGAGCTGTTTTTT. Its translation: CASSDSWLAGAGTGELFF.

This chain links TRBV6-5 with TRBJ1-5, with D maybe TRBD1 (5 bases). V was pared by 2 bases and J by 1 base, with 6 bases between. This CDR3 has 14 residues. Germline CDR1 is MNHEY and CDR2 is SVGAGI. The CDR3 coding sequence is TGTGCCAGCAGTTACGAGGGGAGCAATCAGCCCCAGCATTTT. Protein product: CASSYEGSNQPQHF.

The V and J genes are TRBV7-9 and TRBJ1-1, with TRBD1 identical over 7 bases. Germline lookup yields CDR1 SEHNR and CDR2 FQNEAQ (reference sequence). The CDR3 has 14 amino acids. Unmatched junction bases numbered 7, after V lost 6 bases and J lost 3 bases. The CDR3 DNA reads TGTGCCAGCAGAGGGGGCAGGGGAGACACTGAAGCTTTCTTT. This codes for CASRGGRGDTEAFF.

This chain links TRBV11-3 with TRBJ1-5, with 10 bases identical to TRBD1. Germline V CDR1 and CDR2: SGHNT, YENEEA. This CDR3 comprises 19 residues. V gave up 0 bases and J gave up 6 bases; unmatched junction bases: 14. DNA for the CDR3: TGTGCCAGCAGCTTAGACCTCCCCCCGGGACAGGGGTTGGGTCAGCCCCAGCATTTT. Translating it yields CASSLDLPPGQGLGQPQHF. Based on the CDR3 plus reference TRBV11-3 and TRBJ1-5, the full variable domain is EAGVVQSPRYKIIEKKQPVAFWCNPISGHNTLYWYLQNLGQGPELLIRYENEEAVDDSQLPKDRFSAERLKGVDSTLKIQPAELGDSAVYLCASSLDLPPGQGLGQPQHFGDGTRLSIL.

CDR3 in amino acids: CASRYSGGSYEQYF. Written as DNA, the CDR3 is TGTGCCAGCAGATACTCAGGGGGCTCCTACGAGCAGTACTTC. This chain uses TRBV27 with TRBJ2-7; 7 bases fit TRBD1. The CDR3 runs to 14 residues. V lost 6 bases, J lost 0 bases, and 5 bases stayed unmatched. Germline V lookup: CDR1 MNHEY, CDR2 SMNVEV (reference sequence).

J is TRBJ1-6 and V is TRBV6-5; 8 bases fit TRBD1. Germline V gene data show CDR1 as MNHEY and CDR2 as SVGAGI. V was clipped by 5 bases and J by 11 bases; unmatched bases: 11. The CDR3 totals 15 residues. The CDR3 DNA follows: TGTGCCAGCAGTGCCGTGACAGGGGAGCTTCCACCCCTCCACTTT. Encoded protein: CASSAVTGELPPLHF.

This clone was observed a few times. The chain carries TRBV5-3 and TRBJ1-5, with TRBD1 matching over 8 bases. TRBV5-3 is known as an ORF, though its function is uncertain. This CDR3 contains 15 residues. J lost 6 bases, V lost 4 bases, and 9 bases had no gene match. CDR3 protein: CARSRRTGSVQPQHF. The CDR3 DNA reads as TGTGCCAGAAGCCGTAGGACAGGGTCAGTTCAGCCCCAGCATTTT.

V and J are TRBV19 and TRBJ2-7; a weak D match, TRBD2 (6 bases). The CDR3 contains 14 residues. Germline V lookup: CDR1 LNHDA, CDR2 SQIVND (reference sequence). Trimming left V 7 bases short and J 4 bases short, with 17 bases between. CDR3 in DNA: TGTGCCAGTACCCCGGGAGTGGGGCAATACGAGCAGTACTTC. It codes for CASTPGVGQYEQYF.

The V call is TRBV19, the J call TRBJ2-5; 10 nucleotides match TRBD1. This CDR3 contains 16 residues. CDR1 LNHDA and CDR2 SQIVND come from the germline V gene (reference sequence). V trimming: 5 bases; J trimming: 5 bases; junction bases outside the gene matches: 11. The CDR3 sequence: CASSPSTGGLGETQYF. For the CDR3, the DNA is TGTGCCAGTAGTCCCTCGACAGGGGGCCTAGGGGAGACCCAGTACTTC.

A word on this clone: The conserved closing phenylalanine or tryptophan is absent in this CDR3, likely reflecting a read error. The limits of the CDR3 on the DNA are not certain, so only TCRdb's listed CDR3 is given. CDR3: CASSLGLA. The chain carries TRBV9 and TRBJ2-6; the table's D call of TRBD2 was not tested on the DNA. Germline loops: CDR1 SGDLS, CDR2 YYNGEE. The CDR3 is 8 residues long, ends included.

The CDR3 nucleotides are TGTGCCAGCAGTTTATCAGCCCTCAGGGATTACGAGCAGTACTTC. This encodes CASSLSALRDYEQYF. The chain employs TRBV27 and TRBJ2-7; possibly TRBD1 for D (5 bases). CDR3 length: 15 residues. V shed 0 bases and J shed 4 bases, with 13 bases lying between them. The germline CDR1 and CDR2 sequences are MNHEY and SMNVEV (reference sequence).

The CDR3 coding sequence is TGTGCCAGCAGCGAAGGGACCGTAAACAATGAGCAGTTCTTC. The encoded protein is CASSEGTVNNEQFF. The genes are TRBV11-3 and TRBJ2-1, with D perhaps TRBD1 or TRBD2 (5 bases each). V was pared by 5 bases and J by 5 bases, with 13 bases between. Germline loops: CDR1 SGHNT, CDR2 YENEEA. This CDR3 is built from 14 residues.

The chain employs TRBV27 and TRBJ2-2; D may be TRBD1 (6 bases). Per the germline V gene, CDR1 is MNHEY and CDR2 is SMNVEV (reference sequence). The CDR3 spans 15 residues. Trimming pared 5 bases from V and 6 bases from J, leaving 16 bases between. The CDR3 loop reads CASSPRGGRAGELFF. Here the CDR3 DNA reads TGTGCCAGCAGTCCCAGGGGCGGTAGAGCCGGGGAGCTGTTTTTT.

CDR3 DNA: TGCGCCAGCAGCCCTTCGGGACTTCCCAATGAGCAGTTCTTC. Amino acids: CASSPSGLPNEQFF. This chain links TRBV4-3 with TRBJ2-1; perhaps TRBD2 as D (6 bases). Trimming shortened V by 4 bases and J by 6 bases, and 13 bases separated the two germline ends. Germline V gene sequence: CDR1 LGHNA, CDR2 YSLEER. This CDR3 is built from 14 residues.